Listed below are T cell receptor beta chains from one sample, sequenced in a study of blood T cell repertoires in COVID-19. The table came from immunoSEQ multiplex PCR; TCRdb's copy has only in-frame clones and leaves some out. This repertoire shows 150,000 to 200,000 clones, under 90% found once; its top ten account for about 12%. Sequenced input: PBMCs or T cells enriched from blood (not recorded which). The receptors derive from a man aged 45-65 years who had recovered from COVID-19. CDR3s include the opening cysteine and the closing phenylalanine or tryptophan. Each record gives: D gene, clone size, J gene, V gene, CDR3 DNA, CDR3 protein. A D gene is named only where the DNA matches it firmly. Clone size, where shown, is once, few, many, or a class for clones that have expanded.

D: TRBD2
size: few
J: TRBJ2-7
V: TRBV15
DNA: TGTGCCACCAGCAAAGCCGGGGGGGTAGACTACGAGCAGTACTTC
CDR3: CATSKAGGVDYEQYF

D: NA
size: once
J: TRBJ2-5
V: TRBV29-1
DNA: TGCAGCGTTGAATATGGGAGGACCCAGTACTTC
CDR3: CSVEYGRTQYF

D: TRBD1
size: NA
J: TRBJ2-7
V: TRBV28
DNA: TGTGCCAGCAGTTCCTCCGGACAGGGGAGCTACGAGCAGTACTTC
CDR3: CASSSSGQGSYEQYF

D: TRBD1
size: NA
J: TRBJ1-1
V: TRBV4-1
DNA: TGCGCCAGCAGCCAGGCTACAGGGGACGCACGTATGAACACTGAAGCTTTCTTT
CDR3: CASSQATGDARMNTEAFF

D: TRBD1
size: NA
J: TRBJ1-5
V: TRBV2
DNA: TGTGCCAGCAGTGCCGACAGGGGTAGCAATCAGCCCCAGCATTTT
CDR3: CASSADRGSNQPQHF

D: TRBD1
size: NA
J: TRBJ1-1
V: TRBV30
DNA: TGTGCCTGGAGGGCCGGGACAGGGATTAAGAAAGCTTTCTTT
CDR3: CAWRAGTGIKKAFF

D: NA
size: NA
J: TRBJ2-7
V: TRBV29-1
DNA: TGCAGCGTTGAAGAGGCGGGGGCCAGCTCCTACGAGCAGTACTTC
CDR3: CSVEEAGASSYEQYF

D: TRBD2
size: NA
J: TRBJ2-3
V: TRBV7-2
DNA: TGTGCCAGCAGTCATCTTCCTTGGTTGGCGGGGGGTGTAGATACGCAGTATTTT
CDR3: CASSHLPWLAGGVDTQYF

D: TRBD1
size: many
J: TRBJ2-3
V: TRBV7-9
DNA: TGTGCCAGCAGCTTAAGGGGGCAAACAGATACGCAGTATTTT
CDR3: CASSLRGQTDTQYF

D: TRBD1
size: NA
J: TRBJ2-7
V: TRBV6-5
DNA: TGTGCCAGCAGTTACCAGGACAGGGGATACGAGCAGTACTTC
CDR3: CASSYQDRGYEQYF

D: TRBD2
size: NA
J: TRBJ2-1
V: TRBV27
DNA: TGTGCCAGCAGTCCCCGGACTAGCGGGGGATACAATGAGCAGTTCTTC
CDR3: CASSPRTSGGYNEQFF

D: TRBD1
size: NA
J: TRBJ1-1
V: TRBV19
DNA: TGTGCCACCCGGGACAGGAGGAACACTGAAGCTTTCTTT
CDR3: CATRDRRNTEAFF

D: NA
size: NA
J: TRBJ1-4
V: TRBV2
DNA: TGTGCCAGCAGTGAACAGGGTGTGGAAAAACTGTTTTTT
CDR3: CASSEQGVEKLFF

D: NA
size: NA
J: TRBJ1-2
V: TRBV28
DNA: TGTGCCAGCAGGACACAGCCAACCTATGGCTACACCTTC
CDR3: CASRTQPTYGYTF

D: NA
size: NA
J: TRBJ2-2
V: TRBV5-1
DNA: TGCGCCAGCAGCCCCGAAGGATGGGGCCGGGAGCTGTTTTTT
CDR3: CASSPEGWGRELFF

D: NA
size: NA
J: TRBJ2-2
V: TRBV5-1
DNA: TGCGCCAGCAGCCTTTCTACTAGGAGGAGCGGGGAGCTGTTTTTT
CDR3: CASSLSTRRSGELFF

D: NA
size: NA
J: TRBJ2-1
V: TRBV5-4
DNA: TGTGCCAGCAGCTTGGTGGCAGGGAGGAATGAGCAGTTCTTC
CDR3: CASSLVAGRNEQFF

D: TRBD2
size: NA
J: TRBJ2-3
V: TRBV7-2
DNA: TGTGCCAGCAGCCTCGGTCACACTTTAGCGGGGGGGAATACGCAGTATTTT
CDR3: CASSLGHTLAGGNTQYF

D: TRBD1
size: NA
J: TRBJ1-5
V: TRBV19
DNA: TGTGCCAGTAGCAGGGGGCCGGAACAGCCCCAGCATTTT
CDR3: CASSRGPEQPQHF

D: TRBD2
size: NA
J: TRBJ2-5
V: TRBV11-1
DNA: TGTGCCAGCAGCTTAGGCGCGGGGGGTCAAGAGACCCAGTACTTC
CDR3: CASSLGAGGQETQYF

D: TRBD2
size: once
J: TRBJ2-7
V: TRBV6-1
DNA: TGTGCCAGCAGTGAAAGAGGTAGCGGGGGGGTTTGGTACGAGCAGTACTTC
CDR3: CASSERGSGGVWYEQYF

D: NA
size: NA
J: TRBJ1-1
V: TRBV6-5
DNA: TGTGCCAGCGCCCGAGGGACACCGAACACTGAAGCTTTCTTT
CDR3: CASARGTPNTEAFF

D: NA
size: NA
J: TRBJ1-1
V: TRBV5-4
DNA: TGTGCCAGCAGCTTGGGGGTCGTGCGAGGGAGGGGCACTGAAGCTTTCTTT
CDR3: CASSLGVVRGRGTEAFF

D: TRBD2
size: NA
J: TRBJ2-5
V: TRBV7-2
DNA: TGTGCCAGCAGCTTAGAGAGGACTAGCGGGGGTGTTGAGACCCAGTACTTC
CDR3: CASSLERTSGGVETQYF

D: TRBD1
size: NA
J: TRBJ1-6
V: TRBV19
DNA: TGTGCCAGTAGTCCGGGGACAGTTCCGAATTCACCCCTCCACTTT
CDR3: CASSPGTVPNSPLHF

D: NA
size: NA
J: TRBJ2-1
V: TRBV12-5
DNA: TGTGCTAGTGGTTTGGTACAAGGGGGCTCCTACAATGAGCAGTTCTTC
CDR3: CASGLVQGGSYNEQFF

D: TRBD1
size: NA
J: TRBJ2-7
V: TRBV7-2
DNA: TGTGCCAGCAGCTCCCGGGACAGGGTCCCCTACGAGCAGTACTTC
CDR3: CASSSRDRVPYEQYF

D: NA
size: NA
J: TRBJ1-3
V: TRBV7-6
DNA: TGTGCCAGCAGCTTAGGGGCAGGGGTTGGAAACACCATATATTTT
CDR3: CASSLGAGVGNTIYF

D: NA
size: NA
J: TRBJ2-5
V: TRBV9
DNA: TGTGCCAGCAGCGCTCCCGTCGGAGGGACCCAAGAGACCCAGTACTTC
CDR3: CASSAPVGGTQETQYF

D: NA
size: NA
J: TRBJ2-7
V: TRBV28
DNA: TGTGCCAGCAGTCTACCGGGACAAACCTACGAGCAGTACTTC
CDR3: CASSLPGQTYEQYF

D: NA
size: NA
J: TRBJ2-7
V: TRBV3-1/TRBV3-2
DNA: TGTGCCAGCAGCCCCGCGGCCGGACGGGGATACGAGCAGTACTTC
CDR3: CASSPAAGRGYEQYF

D: TRBD2
size: NA
J: TRBJ2-3
V: TRBV28
DNA: TGTGCCAGCAATCGACTAGCGGGTACGCAGTATTTT
CDR3: CASNRLAGTQYF

D: TRBD1
size: NA
J: TRBJ1-6
V: TRBV19
DNA: TGTGCCAGTAGTCCTGGGACAGGGGAGATAATTAATTCACCCCTCCACTTT
CDR3: CASSPGTGEIINSPLHF

D: TRBD1
size: NA
J: TRBJ2-4
V: TRBV5-6
DNA: TGTGCCAGCAGCAGACAGGGGGAGGCCAAAAACATTCAGTACTTC
CDR3: CASSRQGEAKNIQYF